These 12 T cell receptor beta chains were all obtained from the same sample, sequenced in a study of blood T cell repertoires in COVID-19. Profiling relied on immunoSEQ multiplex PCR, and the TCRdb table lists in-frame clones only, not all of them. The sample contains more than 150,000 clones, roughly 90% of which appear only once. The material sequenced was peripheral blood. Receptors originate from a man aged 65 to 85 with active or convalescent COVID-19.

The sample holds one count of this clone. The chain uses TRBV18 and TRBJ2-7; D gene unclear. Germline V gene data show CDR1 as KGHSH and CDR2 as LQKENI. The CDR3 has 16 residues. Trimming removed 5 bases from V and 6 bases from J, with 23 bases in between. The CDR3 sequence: CASSALGDNSLSEQYF. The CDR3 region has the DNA TGTGCCAGCTCAGCCTTGGGTGACAACAGCCTATCCGAGCAGTACTTC.

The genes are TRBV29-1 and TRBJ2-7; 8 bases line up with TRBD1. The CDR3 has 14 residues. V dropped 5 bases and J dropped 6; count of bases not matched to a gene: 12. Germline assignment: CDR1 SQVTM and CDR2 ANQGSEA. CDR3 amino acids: CSVTPVTGDLEQYF. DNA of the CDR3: TGCAGCGTTACCCCCGTGACAGGGGATCTCGAGCAGTACTTC.

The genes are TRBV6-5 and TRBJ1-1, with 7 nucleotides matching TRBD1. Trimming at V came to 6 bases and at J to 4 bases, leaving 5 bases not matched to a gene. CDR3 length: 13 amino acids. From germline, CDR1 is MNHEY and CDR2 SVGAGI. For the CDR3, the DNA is TGTGCCAGCAGAGGAGCAGGGGGCACTGAAGCTTTCTTT. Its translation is CASRGAGGTEAFF.

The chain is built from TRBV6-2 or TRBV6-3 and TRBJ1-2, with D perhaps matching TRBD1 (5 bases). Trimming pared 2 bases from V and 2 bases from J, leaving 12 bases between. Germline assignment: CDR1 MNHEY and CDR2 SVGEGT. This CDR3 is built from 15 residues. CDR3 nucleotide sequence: TGTGCCAGCAGTTACCGGGCAGGGATCAACTATGGCTACACCTTC. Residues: CASSYRAGINYGYTF.

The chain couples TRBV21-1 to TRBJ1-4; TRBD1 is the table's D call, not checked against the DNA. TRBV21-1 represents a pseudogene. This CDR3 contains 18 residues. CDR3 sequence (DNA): TGTGCCAGCAGCAAAAAGAGACAGGACAATACAACTAATGAAAAACTGTTTTTT. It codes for CASSKKRQDNTTNEKLFF.

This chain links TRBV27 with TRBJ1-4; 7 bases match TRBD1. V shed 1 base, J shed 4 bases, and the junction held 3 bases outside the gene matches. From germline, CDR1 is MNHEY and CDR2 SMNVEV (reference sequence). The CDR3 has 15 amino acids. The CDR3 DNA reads TGTGCCAGCAGTTTATTGGGACAGATTAATGAAAAACTGTTTTTT. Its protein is CASSLLGQINEKLFF.

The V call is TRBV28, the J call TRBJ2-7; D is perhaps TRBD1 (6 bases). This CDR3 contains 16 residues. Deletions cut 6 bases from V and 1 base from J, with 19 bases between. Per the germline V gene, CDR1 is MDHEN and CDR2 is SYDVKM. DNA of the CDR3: TGTGCCAGCAGCCCTCCGAGGCGAGGGACATCCTACGAGCAGTACTTC. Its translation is CASSPPRRGTSYEQYF.

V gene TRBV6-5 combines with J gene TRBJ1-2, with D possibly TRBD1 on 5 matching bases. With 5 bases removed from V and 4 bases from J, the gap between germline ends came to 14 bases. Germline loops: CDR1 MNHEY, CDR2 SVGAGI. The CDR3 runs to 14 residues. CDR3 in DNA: TGTGCCAGCAGTCCAAGACAGCTGGCCTATGGCTACACCTTC. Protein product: CASSPRQLAYGYTF.

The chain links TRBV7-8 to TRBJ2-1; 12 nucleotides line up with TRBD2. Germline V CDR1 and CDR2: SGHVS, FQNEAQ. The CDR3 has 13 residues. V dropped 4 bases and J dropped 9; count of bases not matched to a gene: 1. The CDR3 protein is CASSSGLAGEQFF. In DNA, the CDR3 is TGTGCCAGCAGCTCGGGACTAGCGGGTGAGCAGTTCTTC.

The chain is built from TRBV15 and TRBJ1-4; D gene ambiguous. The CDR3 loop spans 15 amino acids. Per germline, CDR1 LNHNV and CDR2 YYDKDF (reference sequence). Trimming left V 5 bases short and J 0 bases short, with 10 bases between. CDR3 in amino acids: CATSARIATNEKLFF. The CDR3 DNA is TGTGCCACCAGCGCCCGAATAGCAACTAATGAAAAACTGTTTTTT.

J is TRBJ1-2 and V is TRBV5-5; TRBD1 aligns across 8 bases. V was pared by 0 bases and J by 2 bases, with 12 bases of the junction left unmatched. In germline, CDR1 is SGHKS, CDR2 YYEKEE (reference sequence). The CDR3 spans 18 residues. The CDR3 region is CASSLETRPGGLNYGYTF. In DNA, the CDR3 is TGTGCCAGCAGCTTGGAGACTCGCCCAGGGGGCCTCAACTATGGCTACACCTTC. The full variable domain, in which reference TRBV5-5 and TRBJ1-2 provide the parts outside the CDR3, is DAGVTQSPTHLIKTRGQQVTLRCSPISGHKSVSWYQQVLGQGPQFIFQYYEKEERGRGNFPDRFSARQFPNYSSELNVNALLLGDSALYLCASSLETRPGGLNYGYTFGSGTRLTVV.

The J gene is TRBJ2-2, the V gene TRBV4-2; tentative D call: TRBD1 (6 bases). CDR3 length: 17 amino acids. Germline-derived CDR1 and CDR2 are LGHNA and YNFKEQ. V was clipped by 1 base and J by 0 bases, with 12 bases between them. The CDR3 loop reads CASSQGRGTSNTGELFF. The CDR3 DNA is TGTGCCAGCAGCCAAGGTCGTGGGACATCGAACACCGGGGAGCTGTTTTTT.